This T cell receptor (beta chain) came from a study of T cell responses to AZD1222 COVID-19 vaccine. Study-level findings and limits: Baseline seropositivity characterized only a handful of AZD1222 recipients.

To note about this clone: Antigen unknown.

Samples with a second dose at about 4 or about 12 weeks were pooled together. Profiling relied on immunoSEQ multiplex PCR, and the TCRdb table lists in-frame clones only, not all of them. The table includes 200,000 or so clones, about 93% detected once. This sequence originates from an adult who received the AZD1222 COVID-19 vaccine. Material: peripheral blood, obtained 28 days after the second AZD1222 dose.

CDR3 protein: CASSVTTANYGYTF. DNA of the CDR3: TGTGCCAGCAGCGTAACCACAGCTAACTATGGCTACACCTTC. The rearrangement uses TRBV9 and TRBJ1-2; D is unresolved. Germline loops: CDR1 SGDLS, CDR2 YYNGEE. Between the trimmed V and J ends, which lost 1 base and 0 bases, there was a span of 7 bases. This CDR3 spans 14 amino acids.